A selection of T cell receptor beta chains follows, all from one sample in a study of T-cell reconstitution after alpha-beta-depleted transplantation in children. One entry per CDR3 protein, called by TCRdb with MiXCR from the PCR reads. This table holds a few hundred thousand distinct CDR3 sequences, roughly 14% found once. Sequences were derived from PBMCs, sampled from the stem cell graft. Receptor source: a human donor who donated a stem cell graft to a child with Fanconi anemia. CDR3s include the opening cysteine and the closing phenylalanine or tryptophan. A D gene is named only where the DNA matches it firmly. Rows give clone size only sometimes, using once, few, many, or a class for an expanded clone.

V,D,J,size,CDR3,DNA
TRBV4-2,.,TRBJ2-5,many,CASSQDRGVEETQYF,TGTGCCAGCAGCCAAGACAGGGGGGTTGAAGAGACCCAGTACTTC
TRBV20-1,TRBD1,TRBJ1-2,.,CSARGGTGVNGYTF,TGCAGTGCTAGAGGGGGTACAGGGGTCAATGGCTACACCTTC
TRBV2,TRBD1,TRBJ1-2,few,CASSYDRAGYTF,TGTGCCAGCAGTTACGACAGGGCGGGCTACACCTTC
TRBV7-6,TRBD2,TRBJ2-7,.,CASSLVSRGGMNEQYF,TGTGCCAGCAGCTTAGTGTCGCGGGGGGGTATGAACGAGCAGTACTTC
TRBV28,.,TRBJ2-1,.,CASSLPTGYNEQFF,TGTGCCAGCAGCCTTCCCACAGGTTACAATGAGCAGTTCTTC
TRBV6-1,.,TRBJ2-5,many,CASRGRVQETQYF,TGTGCCAGCAGAGGGAGAGTTCAAGAGACCCAGTACTTC
TRBV30,.,TRBJ1-3,.,CAWSVSRSSGNTIYF,TGTGCCTGGAGTGTATCCCGTAGCTCTGGAAACACCATATATTTT
TRBV24-1,.,TRBJ1-2,.,CATSEGDPYGYTF,TGTGCCACCAGTGAAGGGGACCCTTATGGCTACACCTTC
TRBV20-1,TRBD2,TRBJ2-5,.,CSAVLAGGQETQYF,TGCAGTGCTGTACTAGCGGGGGGACAAGAGACCCAGTACTTC
TRBV18,.,TRBJ2-5,few,CASSPTRETQYF,TGTGCCAGCTCACCAACCAGAGAGACCCAGTACTTC
TRBV7-2,TRBD2,TRBJ2-1,many,CASSSRTSGGASNEQFF,TGTGCCAGCAGCTCTCGGACTAGCGGGGGGGCCAGCAATGAGCAGTTCTTC
TRBV5-1,.,TRBJ2-1,.,CASSFTAGVGNEQFF,TGCGCCAGCAGCTTTACGGCAGGGGTAGGCAATGAGCAGTTCTTC
TRBV6-2/TRBV6-3,.,TRBJ1-5,.,CASSSRSDSNQPQHF,TGTGCCAGCAGCTCACGGTCAGATAGCAATCAGCCCCAGCATTTT
TRBV2,TRBD2,TRBJ2-5,many,CASSPLAGDPSGTQYF,TGTGCCAGCAGTCCACTAGCGGGGGATCCATCGGGGACCCAGTACTTC
TRBV5-1,.,TRBJ2-1,many,CASSSQAGFKSEQFF,TGCGCCAGCAGCTCGCAAGCGGGTTTCAAGTCTGAGCAGTTCTTC
TRBV4-3,TRBD1,TRBJ1-1,.,CASSQETGRGTEAFF,TGCGCCAGCAGCCAAGAGACAGGGAGAGGGACTGAAGCTTTCTTT
TRBV28,.,TRBJ2-5,.,CASSFEWKTQYF,TGTGCCAGCAGTTTCGAGTGGAAGACCCAGTACTTC
TRBV7-9,TRBD1,TRBJ2-1,many,CASSGGQIPYNEQFF,TGTGCCAGCAGCGGGGGACAGATCCCCTACAATGAGCAGTTCTTC
TRBV4-2,.,TRBJ1-2,.,CASSRYESSVTF,TGTGCCAGCAGCCGCTACGAATCTTCGGTCACCTTC
TRBV4-2,TRBD1,TRBJ2-1,many,CASSRDRAPYNEQFF,TGTGCCAGCAGCCGGGACAGGGCCCCCTACAATGAGCAGTTCTTC
TRBV4-3,.,TRBJ1-1,few,CASSQEGPGPYTEAFF,TGCGCCAGCAGCCAAGAGGGTCCGGGGCCCTACACTGAAGCTTTCTTT
TRBV15,.,TRBJ2-2,.,CATSRGEAGELFF,TGTGCCACCAGCAGAGGGGAGGCCGGGGAGCTGTTTTTT
TRBV14,.,TRBJ2-3,.,CASSQVHRVVPDTQYF,TGTGCCAGCAGCCAAGTCCACAGGGTGGTTCCAGATACGCAGTATTTT
TRBV20-1,TRBD2,TRBJ2-6,few,CSAFSGSGANVLTF,TGCAGTGCGTTTAGCGGGAGTGGGGCCAACGTCCTGACTTTC
TRBV4-1,.,TRBJ1-1,few,CASSHTGSLNTEAFF,TGCGCCAGCAGCCATACGGGAAGCCTGAACACTGAAGCTTTCTTT
TRBV5-6,TRBD2,TRBJ2-5,.,CASSLKPGGTQYF,TGTGCCAGCAGCCTCAAACCGGGGGGGACCCAGTACTTC
TRBV6-1,.,TRBJ2-7,.,CASSLATGQTPYEQYF,TGTGCCAGCAGTCTCGCGACAGGACAGACCCCCTACGAGCAGTACTTC
TRBV19,TRBD1,TRBJ2-1,few,CASSTRDRPYNEQFF,TGTGCCAGTAGTACCCGGGACAGACCCTACAATGAGCAGTTCTTC
TRBV29-1,.,TRBJ2-5,.,CSAEGLGGSVQETQYF,TGCAGCGCTGAGGGGCTGGGGGGCTCCGTTCAAGAGACCCAGTACTTC
TRBV9,.,TRBJ1-1,few,CASGEGLADTEAFF,TGTGCCAGCGGGGAAGGGTTAGCGGACACTGAAGCTTTCTTT
TRBV2,.,TRBJ1-2,few,CASRGDGYTF,TGTGCCAGCAGGGGGGATGGCTACACCTTC
TRBV20-1,.,TRBJ1-2,many,CSANHLARDFEGYTF,TGCAGTGCTAACCATCTTGCCAGGGATTTCGAGGGCTACACCTTC
TRBV6-5,TRBD2,TRBJ2-1,few,CASSYQGLATGNEQFF,TGTGCCAGCAGTTACCAGGGACTAGCCACCGGGAATGAGCAGTTCTTC
TRBV25-1,.,TRBJ1-1,few,CASSEGGFRGAFF,TGTGCCAGCAGTGAGGGGGGCTTCAGAGGAGCTTTCTTT
TRBV18,.,TRBJ1-1,few,CASSSNNDRTNTEAFF,TGTGCCAGCTCATCAAACAATGACAGAACCAACACTGAAGCTTTCTTT
TRBV29-1,TRBD1,TRBJ2-5,many,CSVAPDRGSGTQYF,TGCAGCGTTGCCCCGGACAGGGGGAGTGGGACCCAGTACTTC
TRBV2,TRBD2,TRBJ2-1,few,CASSQRGGYEQFF,TGTGCCAGCAGTCAGCGGGGGGGCTACGAGCAGTTCTTC
TRBV10-3,.,TRBJ1-1,.,CAISEPDSEAFF,TGTGCCATCAGTGAACCCGACAGCGAAGCTTTCTTT
TRBV30,.,TRBJ1-2,.,CAWTGAPYGYTF,TGTGCCTGGACCGGGGCGCCCTATGGCTACACCTTC
TRBV19,TRBD1,TRBJ2-1,many,CASSWGTENNEQFF,TGTGCCAGTAGTTGGGGGACAGAGAACAATGAGCAGTTCTTC
TRBV5-6,TRBD2,TRBJ2-1,many,CASSLWGGILQIYEQFF,TGTGCCAGCAGCTTGTGGGGGGGGATCTTACAAATCTATGAGCAGTTCTTC